This is a list of T cell receptor beta chains from one sample in a study of CXCR3-negative and CXCR3-positive naive CD8 T cells. TCRdb re-called the 5' RACE reads and catalogs CDR3 proteins one per entry, DNA excluded. The sample totals roughly 110,000 distinct CDR3 sequences; its top ten clones hold around 0.36%. What was sequenced was naive CXCR3+ CD8+ T cells from blood. Receptors were obtained from a human donor in good health. Some clones in this sample may be carry-over from other donors' samples. Both conserved end residues are part of each CDR3.

j_call v_call cdr3_aa
TRBJ1-1 TRBV13 CASSLTGTGMNTEAFF
TRBJ1-6 TRBV5-6 CASSGSPNSPLHF
TRBJ1-1 TRBV7-3 CASSPNLGLNTEAFF
TRBJ2-1 TRBV24-1 CATSEDSGTRINNEQFF
TRBJ2-7 TRBV12-3/TRBV12-4 CASSPPVGLTYEQYF
TRBJ2-1 TRBV4-1 CASSQRPLLAEGYNEQFF
TRBJ2-3 TRBV7-8 CASSLGTGASTDTQYF
TRBJ2-5 TRBV7-8 CASSLRARQNRETQYF
TRBJ2-3 TRBV7-9 CASSFGTASTDTQYF
TRBJ2-5 TRBV21-1 CASSAPSGGTGETQYF
TRBJ2-7 TRBV20-1 CSAPGSIRYEQYF
TRBJ2-2 TRBV7-3 CASSSRAEEAGELFF
TRBJ1-6 TRBV28 CASSHRWSSYNSPLHF
TRBJ2-7 TRBV6-1 CASSEYRTRAYEQYF
TRBJ2-7 TRBV6-5 CATKDSDLYEQYF
TRBJ2-7 TRBV5-1 CASSPYRGPYEQYF
TRBJ2-3 TRBV9 CASSAPSSGALTDTQYF
TRBJ1-1 TRBV9 CASSAGDSLNTEAFF
TRBJ2-1 TRBV4-3 CASSHDPSGGADEQFF
TRBJ1-1 TRBV5-6 CASSLSGGGGTEAFF
TRBJ2-1 TRBV27 CASSHTTGIYEQFF
TRBJ2-5 TRBV3-1 CASSQDRDFLSQYF
TRBJ2-3 TRBV12-3/TRBV12-4 CASSLGGRNTDTQYF
TRBJ2-7 TRBV12-3/TRBV12-4 CASSVTYEQYF
TRBJ2-7 TRBV5-1 CASSLRQGAPRQYF
TRBJ2-1 TRBV20-1 CSAPWLAGRLDEQFF
TRBJ2-7 TRBV6-2/TRBV6-3 CASSWQGEDEQYF
TRBJ2-1 TRBV29-1 CSVDHVLMTGYYNEQFF
TRBJ1-1 TRBV20-1 CSALQGRPTEAFF
TRBJ2-1 TRBV19 CASSILLSNNEQFF
TRBJ2-7 TRBV29-1 CSVNSGQGGGGQYF
TRBJ2-1 TRBV7-3 CASSGSGGGYNEQFF
TRBJ2-5 TRBV15 CATSRESGDQETQYF
TRBJ2-7 TRBV19 CATQHAGEAGEQYF
TRBJ2-7 TRBV12-3/TRBV12-4 CASSFPGRSYEQYF
TRBJ2-3 TRBV7-9 CASGQGGFAQYF
TRBJ2-7 TRBV13 CAIRLRGNSYEQYF
TRBJ2-1 TRBV3-1 CASSQDLAGVVSSYNEQFF
TRBJ2-1 TRBV12-5 CASGQTYLAVGGNEQFF
TRBJ2-5 TRBV20-1 CSATRPGRGVVETQYF
TRBJ2-7 TRBV5-1 CASSLTSMYEQYF
TRBJ2-1 TRBV28 CASSLPPGQGGNEQFF
TRBJ2-3 TRBV7-2 CASSLGGDLSTDTQYF
TRBJ2-1 TRBV7-3 CASSVTGGSYNEQFF
TRBJ2-7 TRBV24-1 CATSDDGPYEQYF
TRBJ1-2 TRBV7-9 CASSRLEGNYGYTF